A selection of T cell receptor beta chains follows, all from one sample in a study of cytomegalovirus exposure and HLA in healthy donors. This table comes from immunoSEQ multiplex PCR, and its TCRdb copy is limited to in-frame clones, with some not included. Of approximately 160,000 clones detected, 75% to 90% appear once; the ten largest clones hold approximately 2%. Material for sequencing was PBMCs. The receptors were sampled from a young woman in good health and CMV-seronegative. The CDR3 runs from the conserved cysteine through the conserved F or W. The D gene is left open where the match is weak. Rows give clone size only sometimes, using once, few, many, or a class for an expanded clone.

d_gene	abundance	v_gene	j_gene	CDR3nt	CDR3aa
TRBD2	once	TRBV29-1	TRBJ2-3	TGCAGCGTTGACGCGGGAGTGGGAACAGATACGCAGTATTTT	CSVDAGVGTDTQYF
-	-	TRBV2	TRBJ2-7	TGTGCCAGCATAGTACTACTGTATGGCGAGCAGTACTTC	CASIVLLYGEQYF
-	-	TRBV7-6	TRBJ2-5	TGTGCCAGCAGCTTAGTTGGGGCGGATGTAGAGACCCAGTACTTC	CASSLVGADVETQYF
-	-	TRBV18	TRBJ2-5	TGTGCCAGCTCACCACGGCAGGGAGGTCAAGAGACCCAGTACTTC	CASSPRQGGQETQYF
-	once	TRBV30	TRBJ1-6	TGTGCCTGGAGTGTACGACGGGTCTTCCCTGGGAATTCACCCCTCCACTTT	CAWSVRRVFPGNSPLHF
TRBD1	-	TRBV10-3	TRBJ2-5	TGTGCCATCAGTGAGCCGGACAGGGTGGGCCAAGAGACCCAGTACTTC	CAISEPDRVGQETQYF
TRBD2	-	TRBV18	TRBJ2-5	TGTGCCAGCGGACTAGCGGGGGGCCGAGAGACCCAGTACTTC	CASGLAGGRETQYF
TRBD2	-	TRBV4-1	TRBJ2-3	TGCGCCAGCAGCCAAGATCTAGCGGGGGGGACAGCAGATACGCAGTATTTT	CASSQDLAGGTADTQYF
-	-	TRBV5-5	TRBJ1-2	TGTGCCAGCAGCATCCGGGATACGGGGGGCTACACCTTC	CASSIRDTGGYTF
-	-	TRBV23-1	TRBJ2-7	TGCGCCAGCAGTCTTCGGGGATTCGGAGAGCAGTACTTC	CASSLRGFGEQYF
TRBD2	-	TRBV30	TRBJ2-5	TGTGCCTGGAACCTAGGACTAGCGACCCTATCGGAGACCCAGTACTTC	CAWNLGLATLSETQYF
-	once	TRBV5-1	TRBJ2-2	TGCGCCAGCAGCTTGGACAGGGTAACCGGGGAGCTGTTTTTT	CASSLDRVTGELFF
TRBD1	once	TRBV23-1	TRBJ1-4	TGCGCCAGCAGTCATCTTTCCCGGGACAGGGTCAGGTGCAGTGAAAAACTGTTTTTT	CASSHLSRDRVRCSEKLFF
TRBD2	once	TRBV6-6	TRBJ2-7	TGTGCCAGCGGCGATAGCGGGAGGGTCTACGAGCAGTACTTC	CASGDSGRVYEQYF
TRBD1	-	TRBV6-5	TRBJ1-1	TGTGCCAGCAGTCTCCCGGGACAGGGGACCACTGAAGCTTCCTTT	CASSLPGQGTTEASF
TRBD1	-	TRBV29-1	TRBJ2-7	TGCAGCGTTGGGGACAGACCCTACGAGCAGTACTTC	CSVGDRPYEQYF
-	-	TRBV6-1	TRBJ1-6	TGTGCCAGCAGTGAGCGACAGGAGAAGAATTCACCCCTCCACTTT	CASSERQEKNSPLHF